This is a list of T cell receptor beta chains from one sample in a study of cytomegalovirus exposure and HLA in healthy donors. The method was immunoSEQ multiplex PCR; TCRdb's version includes in-frame clones alone and lacks a portion of them. The sample shows approximately 140,000 clones, about 73% of them seen only once. The sequenced sample was PBMCs. These receptors were obtained from a middle-aged man in good health and CMV-seropositive. The CDR3 runs from the conserved cysteine through the conserved F or W. The D gene is left open where the match is weak. The size field is filled for only some rows; it gives once, few, many or a size class.

d_call: TRBD2
clone_size: .
v_call: TRBV6-5
j_call: TRBJ2-1
cdr3_aa: CASRPSGSSYNEQFF
cdr3_nt: TGTGCCAGCAGACCTAGCGGGAGCTCCTACAATGAGCAGTTCTTC

d_call: .
clone_size: .
v_call: TRBV28
j_call: TRBJ2-3
cdr3_aa: CASTNQADTQYF
cdr3_nt: TGTGCCAGCACTAACCAAGCAGATACGCAGTATTTT

d_call: TRBD1
clone_size: .
v_call: TRBV7-9
j_call: TRBJ1-5
cdr3_aa: CSSSLVGGAGNQPQHF
cdr3_nt: TGTTCCAGCAGCTTAGTAGGGGGCGCGGGTAATCAGCCCCAGCATTTT

d_call: .
clone_size: .
v_call: TRBV10-3
j_call: TRBJ2-5
cdr3_aa: CAIRRGQETQYF
cdr3_nt: TGTGCCATCAGGAGGGGGCAAGAGACCCAGTACTTC

d_call: .
clone_size: .
v_call: TRBV5-8
j_call: TRBJ2-2
cdr3_aa: CASIPRAGGELFF
cdr3_nt: TGTGCCAGCATCCCGAGGGCTGGTGGGGAGCTGTTTTTT

d_call: .
clone_size: .
v_call: TRBV6-5
j_call: TRBJ2-7
cdr3_aa: CASSEDKDEQYF
cdr3_nt: TGTGCCAGCAGTGAAGACAAGGACGAGCAGTACTTC

d_call: TRBD2
clone_size: .
v_call: TRBV7-9
j_call: TRBJ2-5
cdr3_aa: CASSHRPGLAGVSETQYF
cdr3_nt: TGTGCCAGCAGTCACCGACCGGGACTAGCGGGAGTTTCAGAGACCCAGTACTTC

d_call: TRBD1
clone_size: .
v_call: TRBV19
j_call: TRBJ2-1
cdr3_aa: CASSARTGGDNEQFF
cdr3_nt: TGTGCCAGTAGTGCCAGGACAGGGGGTGACAATGAGCAGTTCTTC

d_call: .
clone_size: few
v_call: TRBV7-9
j_call: TRBJ1-2
cdr3_aa: CASSSTRESYGYTF
cdr3_nt: TGTGCCAGCAGCTCTACCAGGGAAAGCTATGGCTACACCTTC

d_call: .
clone_size: .
v_call: TRBV7-8
j_call: TRBJ1-6
cdr3_aa: CASTLQGSTERYNSPLHF
cdr3_nt: TGTGCCAGCACCCTCCAGGGGTCGACGGAGCGCTATAATTCACCCCTCCACTTT

d_call: .
clone_size: .
v_call: TRBV20-1
j_call: TRBJ2-7
cdr3_aa: CSAPDSYEQYF
cdr3_nt: TGCAGTGCCCCGGACAGCTACGAGCAGTACTTC

d_call: TRBD2
clone_size: .
v_call: TRBV28
j_call: TRBJ2-7
cdr3_aa: CASSRGTSGTYEQYF
cdr3_nt: TGTGCCAGCAGTAGAGGGACTAGCGGGACCTACGAGCAGTACTTC

d_call: .
clone_size: .
v_call: TRBV29-1
j_call: TRBJ1-1
cdr3_aa: CSVVSRTLNTEAFF
cdr3_nt: TGCAGCGTTGTTAGCAGGACACTTAACACTGAAGCTTTCTTT

d_call: .
clone_size: .
v_call: TRBV6-5
j_call: TRBJ1-2
cdr3_aa: CAKLGGGPNYGYTF
cdr3_nt: TGTGCCAAATTGGGGGGAGGGCCTAACTATGGCTACACCTTC

d_call: TRBD2
clone_size: .
v_call: TRBV15
j_call: TRBJ2-3
cdr3_aa: CATEAGDTDTQYF
cdr3_nt: TGTGCCACCGAGGCGGGGGACACAGATACGCAGTATTTT

d_call: TRBD1
clone_size: .
v_call: TRBV19
j_call: TRBJ2-7
cdr3_aa: CASSIKGQGSREQYF
cdr3_nt: TGTGCCAGTAGTATTAAGGGACAGGGTTCTCGGGAGCAGTACTTC

d_call: .
clone_size: .
v_call: TRBV18
j_call: TRBJ1-2
cdr3_aa: CASSPPAGYGFYGYTF
cdr3_nt: TGTGCCAGCTCACCACCTGCCGGGTATGGATTCTATGGCTACACCTTC

d_call: .
clone_size: few
v_call: TRBV9
j_call: TRBJ2-7
cdr3_aa: CASRVPAEPDQGAYEPYEQYF
cdr3_nt: TGTGCCAGCAGGGTACCGGCCGAACCCGATCAGGGTGCGTACGAACCGTACGAGCAGTACTTC

d_call: TRBD1
clone_size: .
v_call: TRBV6-4
j_call: TRBJ1-2
cdr3_aa: CASSDPATYRGVSYGYTF
cdr3_nt: TGTGCCAGCAGTGACCCAGCCACCTACAGGGGAGTTAGCTATGGCTACACCTTC

d_call: .
clone_size: few
v_call: TRBV7-2
j_call: TRBJ2-3
cdr3_aa: CASSLASARGDTQYF
cdr3_nt: TGTGCCAGCAGCTTAGCGTCAGCCAGGGGTGATACGCAGTATTTT

d_call: TRBD1
clone_size: .
v_call: TRBV11-2
j_call: TRBJ1-5
cdr3_aa: CASSRDSYNQPQHF
cdr3_nt: TGTGCCAGCAGTCGGGACAGCTACAATCAGCCCCAGCATTTT

d_call: .
clone_size: .
v_call: TRBV30
j_call: TRBJ1-5
cdr3_aa: CAWNGGGGPQHF
cdr3_nt: TGTGCCTGGAACGGCGGCGGTGGGCCCCAGCATTTT